Below are 21 T cell receptor beta chains sequenced from a single sample in a study of blood T cell repertoires in COVID-19. Some clones are missing from TCRdb's copy, which holds only in-frame ones; the method was immunoSEQ multiplex PCR. The sample includes around 200,000 clones, 86% seen only once; the top ten take around 5.7%. The sample taken for sequencing was PBMCs or T cells enriched from blood (not recorded which). The receptors were gathered from a man aged 40-50 years with acute COVID-19.

The rearrangement uses TRBV14 and TRBJ1-1; D call uncertain. The V end lost 1 base, the J end lost 4 bases, and 13 bases lay between the germline ends. CDR1 SGHDN and CDR2 FVKESK come from the germline V gene. The CDR3 length is 15 residues. The CDR3: CASSQAVATGTEAFF. CDR3 nucleotide sequence: TGTGCCAGCAGCCAAGCGGTGGCGACGGGCACTGAAGCTTTCTTT.

V is TRBV24-1 and J is TRBJ1-2; D remains ambiguous. The CDR3 loop spans 15 amino acids. Germline CDR1 is KGHDR and CDR2 is SFDVKD. V was clipped by 3 bases and J by 2 bases, with 12 bases between them. CDR3 sequence: CATSDTKTGNYGYTF. The CDR3 region has the DNA TGTGCCACCAGTGATACTAAGACGGGGAACTATGGCTACACCTTC.

The chain employs TRBV19 and TRBJ1-5; D is possibly TRBD1 (5 bases). The germline gives CDR1 LNHDA, CDR2 SQIVND (reference sequence). The V end lost 5 bases, the J end lost 7 bases, and 18 bases lay between the germline ends. The CDR3 extends over 15 amino acids. CDR3 in DNA: TGTGCCAGTAGTCCCGCGGGAGGGGCTGGGCAGCCCCAGCATTTT. Its translation: CASSPAGGAGQPQHF. Using reference TRBV19 and TRBJ1-5 for the parts outside the CDR3, the full variable domain is DGGITQSPKYLFRKEGQNVTLSCEQNLNHDAMYWYRQDPGQGLRLIYYSQIVNDFQKGDIAEGYSVSREKKESFPLTVTSAQKNPTAFYLCASSPAGGAGQPQHFGDGTRLSIL.

The chain links TRBV2 to TRBJ2-1; 9 bases are a match to TRBD2. The CDR3 spans 16 residues. The V segment lost 3 bases and the J segment 10 bases; nucleotides outside the gene matches: 13. Per germline, CDR1 SNHLY and CDR2 FYNNEI. DNA for the CDR3: TGTGCCAGCAGTGACTGGGTACTCGCGGGAGGGCCCGAGCAGTTCTTC. It translates to CASSDWVLAGGPEQFF.

The chain has TRBV19 and TRBJ2-2; 11 bases line up with TRBD1. Per germline, CDR1 LNHDA and CDR2 SQIVND (reference sequence). The J segment lost 4 bases and the V segment lost 4 bases, leaving 5 bases of the junction unmatched. This CDR3 is built from 16 residues. CDR3 sequence: CASSKGQGAGTGELFF. The CDR3 DNA sequence: TGTGCCAGTAGTAAAGGACAGGGGGCCGGCACCGGGGAGCTGTTTTTT. Together with reference TRBV19 and TRBJ2-2, the CDR3 gives the full variable domain: DGGITQSPKYLFRKEGQNVTLSCEQNLNHDAMYWYRQDPGQGLRLIYYSQIVNDFQKGDIAEGYSVSREKKESFPLTVTSAQKNPTAFYLCASSKGQGAGTGELFFGEGSRLTVL.

The chain recombines TRBV11-2 with TRBJ1-2, with 8 nucleotides matching TRBD1. After removal of 1 base from V and 4 bases from J, the junction contained 5 bases not matched to a gene. In germline, CDR1 is SGHAT, CDR2 FQNNGV. The CDR3 totals 15 residues. CDR3 sequence reads: CASSLVDRGIYGYTF. For the CDR3, the DNA is TGTGCCAGCAGCTTAGTAGACAGGGGTATCTATGGCTACACCTTC.

This chain connects TRBV28 to TRBJ1-4; 7 positions agree with TRBD1. CDR1 and CDR2 (germline): MDHEN, SYDVKM. V was clipped by 6 bases and J by 3 bases; unmatched bases: 10. This CDR3 region has 16 residues. CDR3 loop: CASSELTGAANEKLFF. For the CDR3, the DNA is TGTGCCAGCAGCGAGCTTACAGGGGCAGCTAATGAAAAACTGTTTTTT.

This clone was seen only once. The CDR3 spells CASKRGPGLANDEQYF. Here the CDR3 DNA reads TGCGCCAGCAAAAGGGGGCCGGGACTAGCGAACGACGAGCAGTACTTC. The chain uses TRBV4-1 and TRBJ2-7, with 10 positions matching TRBD2. CDR1 MGHRA and CDR2 YSYEKL come from the germline V gene. CDR3 size: 16 residues. V shed 7 bases and J 5 bases; nucleotides not matched to a gene: 14.

The chain is built from TRBV5-6 and TRBJ1-1; 8 positions agree with TRBD1. Germline loops: CDR1 SGHDT, CDR2 YYEEEE. This CDR3 is 16 amino acids long. Trimming took 6 bases from V and 3 from J; bases not matched to a gene: 13. The CDR3 protein is CASIPTGEGGDTEAFF. CDR3 DNA: TGTGCCAGCATACCGACAGGGGAAGGTGGCGACACTGAAGCTTTCTTT.

The chain employs TRBV6-1 and TRBJ1-2; unclear D gene. V dropped 1 base and J dropped 12 bases, with 12 bases sitting between them. Germline V gene lookup returns CDR1 MNHNS and CDR2 SASEGT. The CDR3 runs 12 residues. CDR3 sequence: CASSEGQGLHTF. In DNA form, the CDR3 reads TGTGCCAGCAGTGAAGGGCAAGGACTACACACCTTC.

V usage is TRBV23-1 and J usage is TRBJ1-2; D is ambiguous. TRBV23-1 carries the ORF label, with uncertain function. The V and J ends lost 8 bases and 2 bases respectively, with 12 bases between them. This CDR3 is 13 amino acids long. The CDR3, as DNA: TGCGCCAGCCCCCCGGGTACCAACTATGGCTACACCTTC. Its protein product is CASPPGTNYGYTF.

This rearrangement joins TRBV5-1 to TRBJ2-4, with D perhaps TRBD2 (6 bases). Trimming took off 4 bases at V and 8 bases at J, with 16 bases between the two ends. Germline CDR1 and CDR2: SGHRS and YFSETQ. The CDR3 runs to 14 residues. The CDR3 DNA follows: TGCGCCAGCAGCGCGGGGCAAGGCTTGGACATTCAGTACTTC. Residues: CASSAGQGLDIQYF. The full variable domain, completed using reference TRBV5-1 and TRBJ2-4, is KAGVTQTPRYLIKTRGQQVTLSCSPISGHRSVSWYQQTPGQGLQFLFEYFSETQRNKGNFPGRFSGRQFSNSRSEMNVSTLELGDSALYLCASSAGQGLDIQYFGAGTRLSVL.

V gene TRBV4-1 combines with J gene TRBJ2-5, with 9 bases aligning to TRBD1. Looked up from germline, CDR1 is MGHRA and CDR2 is YSYEKL. The CDR3 covers 16 residues. V gave up 2 bases and J gave up 8 bases; unmatched junction bases: 12. CDR3 loop: CASSQREVDRGYTQYF. The CDR3 DNA reads as TGCGCCAGCAGCCAAAGAGAGGTGGACAGGGGATATACCCAGTACTTC.

The chain joins TRBV7-8 to TRBJ2-1; tentative D call: TRBD2 (6 bases). Trimming took 2 bases from V and 14 from J, leaving 28 bases between them. Germline lookup yields CDR1 SGHVS and CDR2 FQNEAQ. The CDR3 is made up of 17 amino acids. The CDR3 loop is CASSLTVRGLHSTVKFF. The CDR3 bases are TGTGCCAGCAGCTTAACGGTCCGAGGACTACACTCTACTGTGAAGTTCTTC.

The DNA of the CDR3 is TGTGCCAGCAGCGCACGTACTAGCGGGGGCTTCAATGAGCAGTTCTTC. This encodes CASSARTSGGFNEQFF. This chain links TRBV7-2 with TRBJ2-1; 11 nucleotides line up with TRBD2. The germline V gene has CDR1 SGHTA and CDR2 FQGNSA. The CDR3 has 16 residues. V lost 5 bases and J lost 6; bases outside the gene matches: 9.

The chain combines TRBV24-1 with TRBJ2-3, with a weak D call TRBD2 (5 bases). Trimming stripped 3 bases from V and 0 bases from J, with 15 bases between. CDR1 KGHDR and CDR2 SFDVKD come from the germline V gene. This CDR3 is 17 amino acids long. The CDR3 DNA reads TGTGCCACCAGTGATGAGTGGGAGCGGAACAGCACAGATACGCAGTATTTT. As protein: CATSDEWERNSTDTQYF.

The rearrangement uses TRBV28 and TRBJ2-7; 7 bases align to TRBD2. CDR1 MDHEN and CDR2 SYDVKM come from the germline V gene. Losses at the gene ends were 5 bases for V and 3 bases for J; bases not matched to a gene: 10. The CDR3 is 15 residues long. Here the CDR3 reads CASSRSGKQLYEQYF. In DNA, the CDR3 is TGTGCCAGCAGTCGGAGCGGGAAGCAACTCTACGAGCAGTACTTC.

V gene TRBV6-2 or TRBV6-3 combines with J gene TRBJ1-6; D is uncertain. Germline-derived CDR1 and CDR2 are MNHEY and SVGEGT. With 0 bases removed from V and 9 bases from J, the gap between germline ends came to 12 bases. CDR3 length: 15 residues. The CDR3 is CASSYSWGGGSPLHF. In DNA form, the CDR3 reads TGTGCCAGCAGTTACTCGTGGGGAGGTGGTTCACCCCTCCACTTT.

This clone was counted a few times. This chain connects TRBV5-4 to TRBJ2-2, with D perhaps TRBD2 (5 bases). This CDR3 region has 16 residues. Germline lookup yields CDR1 SGHNT and CDR2 YYREEE (reference sequence). Trimming removed 4 bases at V and 0 bases at J, with 13 bases between. The CDR3 here is CASSTSGISNTGELFF. The CDR3 DNA sequence: TGTGCCAGCAGCACCAGCGGAATCTCGAACACCGGGGAGCTGTTTTTT.

The chain has TRBV4-2 and TRBJ2-7, with 8 bases that match TRBD2. This CDR3 has 14 amino acids. After removal of 4 bases from V and 4 bases from J, the junction contained 6 bases not matched to a gene. Per the germline V gene, CDR1 is LGHNA and CDR2 is YNFKEQ. CDR3 DNA sequence: TGTGCCAGCAGCCCTGTAGCGGGAAATTACGAGCAGTACTTC. It is translated as CASSPVAGNYEQYF.

The chain links TRBV6-2 or TRBV6-3 to TRBJ1-1, with D tentatively TRBD1 (5 bases). Germline V CDR1 and CDR2: MNHEY, SVGEGT. This CDR3 has 12 amino acids. Trimming pared 4 bases from V and 5 bases from J, leaving 8 bases between. CDR3 sequence: CASSFRETEAFF. CDR3 DNA: TGTGCCAGCAGTTTCAGGGAAACTGAAGCTTTCTTT.